These 27 T cell receptor beta chains were all obtained from the same sample, sequenced in a study of blood T cell repertoires in COVID-19. Clones were read by immunoSEQ multiplex PCR, and TCRdb kept only the in-frame ones, dropping some. The sample shows about 140,000 clones, 70% to 90% of them seen only once. The sample comprised peripheral blood. All receptors derive from a woman aged 55-75 years with acute or convalescent COVID-19.

V is TRBV19 and J is TRBJ1-4; 9 bases are shared with TRBD1. This CDR3 region has 13 residues. V trimming: 10 bases; J trimming: 6 bases; junction bases outside the gene matches: 6. Germline V gene data show CDR1 as LNHDA and CDR2 as SQIVND (reference sequence). CDR3 in amino acids: CATGDRVYEKLFF. The CDR3 bases are TGTGCCACGGGGGACAGGGTATATGAAAAACTGTTTTTT.

This sequence joins TRBV11-3 and TRBJ2-1, with a possible D match to TRBD2 (6 bases). Per the germline V gene, CDR1 is SGHNT and CDR2 is YENEEA. The CDR3 is made up of 14 amino acids. The V end was cut by 5 bases, the J end by 6 bases, with 14 bases between. Written as DNA, the CDR3 is TGTGCCAGCAGCGTTACAAAAGCGGGCAATGAGCAGTTCTTC. Translation gives CASSVTKAGNEQFF. The full variable domain, with the rest looked up from reference TRBV11-3 and TRBJ2-1, is EAGVVQSPRYKIIEKKQPVAFWCNPISGHNTLYWYLQNLGQGPELLIRYENEEAVDDSQLPKDRFSAERLKGVDSTLKIQPAELGDSAVYLCASSVTKAGNEQFFGPGTRLTVL.

This clone was observed a handful of times. V usage is TRBV7-9 and J usage is TRBJ1-6; 9 bases line up with TRBD1. Germline CDR1 SEHNR, CDR2 FQNEAQ (reference sequence). The CDR3 length is 16 residues. J was trimmed by 4 bases and V by 3 bases; bases with no gene match: 4. The CDR3 sequence: CASSLGQGRYNSPLHF. The CDR3 DNA is TGTGCCAGCAGCTTGGGACAGGGACGGTATAATTCACCCCTCCACTTT.

The rearrangement joins TRBV7-8 to TRBJ2-7; a weak D match, TRBD1 (5 bases). CDR3 length equals 16 residues. Trimming removed 4 bases from V and 2 bases from J, with 18 bases in between. Germline V gene sequence: CDR1 SGHVS, CDR2 FQNEAQ. The CDR3 DNA follows: TGTGCCAGCAGCTCACCGCAGGCAGGGCTTACCTACGAGCAGTACTTC. Encoded protein: CASSSPQAGLTYEQYF.

This clone was detected once. V usage is TRBV6-2 or TRBV6-3 and J usage is TRBJ1-5; TRBD1 agrees at 11 bases. Germline-derived CDR1 and CDR2 are MNHEY and SVGEGT. There are 17 residues in the CDR3. V dropped 7 bases and J dropped 3; count of bases not matched to a gene: 11. The CDR3 coding sequence is TGTGCCAGCAACCCGGGACAGGGGGTAGGGGCCAATCAGCCCCAGCATTTT. This sequence encodes CASNPGQGVGANQPQHF.

CDR3 nucleotides: TGTGCCAGTCCTACTCTGGAGGGGTCCGGAGGGGAGCTGTTTTTT. The encoded protein is CASPTLEGSGGELFF. The chain carries TRBV19 and TRBJ2-2; tentatively, D is TRBD2 (6 bases). Germline V gene data show CDR1 as LNHDA and CDR2 as SQIVND (reference sequence). The CDR3 is 15 amino acids. Between the trimmed V and J ends, which lost 8 bases and 8 bases, there was a span of 21 bases.

Notes on this clone: One end of the junction is discordant with germline, which a read error may explain. The CDR3 DNA sequence: TGTGCCAGTAGTTACGGGACAGGGGGCTACTATGAGCAGTTCTTC. Translated: CASSYGTGGYYEQFF. The chain combines TRBV19 with TRBJ2-1, with 12 bases lining up with TRBD1. This CDR3 spans 15 amino acids. Germline CDR1 is LNHDA and CDR2 is SQIVND (reference sequence).

The rearrangement links TRBV29-1 to TRBJ2-7; possibly TRBD2 for D (6 bases). Germline CDR1 is SQVTM and CDR2 is ANQGSEA. This CDR3 contains 14 residues. Trimming took 7 bases from V and 3 from J, leaving 19 bases between them. CDR3 nucleotide sequence: TGCAGCGCCACCCGGACTACTCTGGGCTACGAGCAGTACTTC. Its protein product is CSATRTTLGYEQYF.

The gene calls are TRBV6-5 and TRBJ2-7; D is perhaps TRBD2 (5 bases). Between the trimmed V and J ends, which lost 7 bases and 2 bases, there was a span of 9 bases. Germline V gene sequence: CDR1 MNHEY, CDR2 SVGAGI. The CDR3 extends over 12 amino acids. CDR3 coding DNA: TGTGCCAGCAACGGGAACACCTACGAGCAGTACTTC. Protein product: CASNGNTYEQYF.

The V and J genes are TRBV9 and TRBJ1-3; tentative D call: TRBD1 (6 bases). Germline CDR1 SGDLS, CDR2 YYNGEE. V lost 2 bases and J lost 2, with 8 bases in between. CDR3 length: 14 residues. The CDR3 DNA is TGTGCCAGCAGCGTTTCAGGGGCTGGAAACACCATATATTTT. This codes for CASSVSGAGNTIYF. Complete variable domain (other parts from reference TRBV9 and TRBJ1-3): DSGVTQTPKHLITATGQRVTLRCSPRSGDLSVYWYQQSLDQGLQFLIQYYNGEERAKGNILERFSAQQFPDLHSELNLSSLELGDSALYFCASSVSGAGNTIYFGEGSWLTVV.

The chain uses TRBV11-2 and TRBJ2-3; TRBD2 matches at 10 bases. The CDR3 consists of 15 residues. The V gene end was trimmed by 3 bases and the J gene end by 4 bases; junction bases not matched to a gene: 4. Germline CDR1 and CDR2: SGHAT and FQNNGV. CDR3 residues: CASSFTSGVADTQYF. The CDR3 DNA follows: TGTGCCAGCAGCTTCACTAGCGGGGTTGCAGATACGCAGTATTTT.

This rearrangement joins TRBV9 to TRBJ1-1; TRBD1 matches 7 bases. With 4 bases clipped from V and 11 bases from J, the junction kept 14 bases outside the gene matches. The CDR3 has 14 residues. CDR1 is SGDLS, CDR2 YYNGEE, per germline. The CDR3 reads CASSTGELGDRAFF. CDR3 bases: TGTGCCAGCAGCACAGGGGAGTTGGGGGACCGGGCTTTCTTT.

This rearrangement joins TRBV7-3 to TRBJ2-2; D is possibly TRBD1 (5 bases). Trimming stripped 3 bases from V and 7 bases from J, with 12 bases between. The CDR3 consists of 14 residues. Germline CDR1 SGHTA, CDR2 FQGTGA. The CDR3 region is CASSFQGIGGELFF. DNA of the CDR3: TGTGCCAGCAGCTTTCAGGGTATCGGCGGGGAGCTGTTTTTT. Using reference TRBV7-3 and TRBJ2-2 for the parts outside the CDR3, the full variable domain is GAGVSQTPSNKVTEKGKYVELRCDPISGHTALYWYRQSLGQGPEFLIYFQGTGAADDSGLPNDRFFAVRPEGSVSTLKIQRTERGDSAVYLCASSFQGIGGELFFGEGSRLTVL.

The rearrangement links TRBV19 to TRBJ1-2; no clear D. The CDR3 totals 13 residues. With 7 bases removed from V and 0 bases from J, the gap between germline ends came to 9 bases. Per the germline V gene, CDR1 is LNHDA and CDR2 is SQIVND (reference sequence). The CDR3 bases are TGTGCCAGTATGCCAGATACTAACTATGGCTACACCTTC. Translating gives CASMPDTNYGYTF.

The rearrangement uses TRBV11-3 and TRBJ2-3; D call uncertain. Germline loops: CDR1 SGHNT, CDR2 YENEEA. V gave up 1 base and J gave up 2 bases, with 10 bases separating them. CDR3 length: 15 amino acids. The CDR3 region is CASSLGALTTDTQYF. The CDR3 DNA reads TGTGCCAGCAGCTTAGGGGCCCTTACCACAGATACGCAGTATTTT.

This clone was seen a few times. The J gene is TRBJ2-2, the V gene TRBV5-1; D gene unclear. Germline CDR1 SGHRS, CDR2 YFSETQ. The CDR3 has 13 residues. Trimming cost V 4 bases and J 0 bases, with 4 bases left between them. The CDR3 bases are TGCGCCAGCAGCGAGGCGAACACCGGGGAGCTGTTTTTT. Translating it yields CASSEANTGELFF.

The rearrangement links TRBV9 to TRBJ1-3; 12 positions agree with TRBD1. CDR1 is SGDLS and CDR2 is YYNGEE in the germline V gene. The CDR3 sequence is 16 residues long. Losses at the gene ends were 4 bases for V and 4 bases for J; bases not matched to a gene: 6. This CDR3 is CASSSTGQGAGNTIYF. CDR3 nucleotide sequence: TGTGCCAGCAGCTCGACGGGACAGGGGGCCGGAAACACCATATATTTT. The full variable domain, completed using reference TRBV9 and TRBJ1-3, is DSGVTQTPKHLITATGQRVTLRCSPRSGDLSVYWYQQSLDQGLQFLIQYYNGEERAKGNILERFSAQQFPDLHSELNLSSLELGDSALYFCASSSTGQGAGNTIYFGEGSWLTVV.

The J gene is TRBJ1-1, the V gene TRBV23-1; 7 positions match TRBD1. TRBV23-1 is known as an ORF, though its function is uncertain. The CDR3 consists of 15 residues. The ends lost 3 bases at V and 5 bases at J; junction bases unmatched: 9. The CDR3 spells CASSHEGTVGTEAFF. The CDR3, as DNA: TGCGCCAGCAGTCACGAGGGGACAGTAGGGACTGAAGCTTTCTTT.

The chain recombines TRBV11-3 with TRBJ1-1, with D possibly being TRBD1 (6 bases). The germline V gene encodes CDR1 SGHNT and CDR2 YENEEA. The CDR3 extends over 13 amino acids. The V and J ends lost 3 bases and 5 bases respectively, with 10 bases between them. CDR3 DNA sequence: TGTGCCAGCAGCTTTAACAGGGAGACTGAAGCTTTCTTT. This translates into CASSFNRETEAFF. The full variable domain, in which reference TRBV11-3 and TRBJ1-1 provide the parts outside the CDR3, is EAGVVQSPRYKIIEKKQPVAFWCNPISGHNTLYWYLQNLGQGPELLIRYENEEAVDDSQLPKDRFSAERLKGVDSTLKIQPAELGDSAVYLCASSFNRETEAFFGQGTRLTVV.

This chain joins TRBV6-2 or TRBV6-3 and TRBJ2-5; 11 bases are a match to TRBD2. The CDR3 is 18 residues long. The V gene's germline CDR1 is MNHEY and CDR2 SVGEGT. V was pared by 1 base and J by 0 bases, with 7 bases of the junction left unmatched. The CDR3 nucleotides are TGTGCCAGCAGTTACTGGAGACTAGCGGGGATCTACCAAGAGACCCAGTACTTC. Protein: CASSYWRLAGIYQETQYF.

The J gene is TRBJ2-7, the V gene TRBV5-1; TRBD2 agrees at 8 bases. The length of the CDR3 is 17 residues. Trimming removed 0 bases from V and 3 bases from J; junction bases left unmatched: 11. From germline, CDR1 is SGHRS and CDR2 YFSETQ. The CDR3 sequence is CASSLGGTSGGNYEQYF. The CDR3 DNA reads TGCGCCAGCAGCTTGGGGGGAACTAGCGGAGGGAACTACGAGCAGTACTTC.

CDR3 sequence: CASRSGTGSFF. CDR3 in DNA: TGTGCCAGCAGGAGTGGGACAGGTTCGTTCTTC. V gene TRBV2 combines with J gene TRBJ2-1; 8 bases agree with TRBD1. Germline-derived CDR1 and CDR2 are SNHLY and FYNNEI. Trimming cost V 6 bases and J 15 bases; bases outside gene matches: 7. The CDR3 contains 11 residues.

This chain uses TRBV9 with TRBJ1-2; 8 nucleotides align to TRBD1. The CDR3 is 14 amino acids. V shed 1 base, J shed 4 bases, and the junction held 3 bases outside the gene matches. CDR1 is SGDLS and CDR2 is YYNGEE in the germline V gene. The CDR3 DNA follows: TGTGCCAGCAGCGTACAGGACAGGGTCTATGGCTACACCTTC. As protein: CASSVQDRVYGYTF. Full variable domain (missing parts from reference TRBV9 and TRBJ1-2): DSGVTQTPKHLITATGQRVTLRCSPRSGDLSVYWYQQSLDQGLQFLIQYYNGEERAKGNILERFSAQQFPDLHSELNLSSLELGDSALYFCASSVQDRVYGYTFGSGTRLTVV.

The V call is TRBV6-2 or TRBV6-3, the J call TRBJ1-1; 7 nucleotides agree with TRBD1. The J segment lost 1 base and the V segment lost 4 bases, leaving 3 bases of the junction unmatched. This CDR3 spans 14 amino acids. CDR1 is MNHEY and CDR2 is SVGEGT in the germline V gene. The CDR3 region is CASSSGQRNTEAFF. CDR3 DNA sequence: TGTGCCAGCAGTTCGGGACAGAGGAACACTGAAGCTTTCTTT.

The chain couples TRBV28 to TRBJ1-5; D is perhaps TRBD1 (5 bases). V lost 2 bases and J lost 7, with 9 bases in between. This CDR3 spans 13 amino acids. From germline, CDR1 is MDHEN and CDR2 SYDVKM. The CDR3 nucleotides read TGTGCCAGCAGTTTAAACAGGTGGCAGCCCCAGCATTTT. This encodes CASSLNRWQPQHF.

This clone is a singleton in its sample. The chain carries TRBV9 and TRBJ1-2; D may be TRBD1 (5 bases). Germline values: CDR1 SGDLS, CDR2 YYNGEE. The CDR3 loop spans 14 amino acids. Trimming took off 4 bases at V and 8 bases at J, with 18 bases between the two ends. This CDR3 reads CASSSTTATWGYTF. The CDR3 DNA follows: TGTGCCAGCAGCTCCACGACAGCCACCTGGGGCTACACCTTC.

This chain uses TRBV7-3 with TRBJ1-6; TRBD1 agrees at 7 bases. Per germline, CDR1 SGHTA and CDR2 FQGTGA. CDR3 size: 14 residues. V was clipped by 5 bases and J by 7 bases; unmatched bases: 5. The CDR3 nucleotides are TGTGCCAGCAGCCTGACAGGGCCCAATTCACCCCTCCACTTT. Translation gives CASSLTGPNSPLHF.